This T cell receptor (beta chain) derives from a study of cytomegalovirus exposure and HLA in healthy donors. Across the whole study: The same platform was used for the 90 to 150 validation repertoires and the 500 to 700 first-cohort repertoires, a later analysis reported.

V lost 8 bases and J lost 7, with 16 bases in between. Germline loops: CDR1 MDHEN, CDR2 SYDVKM. There are 13 residues in the CDR3. Assay: immunoSEQ multiplex PCR; the TCRdb copy retains only in-frame clones and omits some. The sample has 85,000 to 95,000 clones; approximately 96% are singletons. The material sequenced was PBMCs. The V call is TRBV28, the J call TRBJ2-3, with D uncertain. The TCR was taken from a man between 18 and 35 years old in good health and CMV-seronegative. In DNA form, the CDR3 reads TGTGCCAGCCGCATTAACCCTGACAATACGCAGTATTTT. As protein: CASRINPDNTQYF.